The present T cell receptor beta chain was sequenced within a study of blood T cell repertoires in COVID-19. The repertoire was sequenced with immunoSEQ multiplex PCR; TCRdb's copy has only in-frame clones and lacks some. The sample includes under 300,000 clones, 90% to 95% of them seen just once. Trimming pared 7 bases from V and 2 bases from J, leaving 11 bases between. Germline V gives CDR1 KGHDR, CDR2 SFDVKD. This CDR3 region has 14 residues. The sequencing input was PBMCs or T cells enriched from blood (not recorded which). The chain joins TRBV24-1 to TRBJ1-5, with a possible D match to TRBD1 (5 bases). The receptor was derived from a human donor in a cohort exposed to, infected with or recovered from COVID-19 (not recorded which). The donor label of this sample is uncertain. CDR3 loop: CATRTSGGNQPQHF. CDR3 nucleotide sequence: TGTGCCACCAGGACATCGGGGGGCAATCAGCCCCAGCATTTT.